This entry describes one TCR beta chain. The antigen remains undetermined. This CDR3 has 13 amino acids. Per the germline V gene, CDR1 is SNHLY and CDR2 is FYNNEI. Trimming took 4 bases from V and 5 from J, leaving 10 bases between them. This sample stems from a study of shared clonotypes between healthy human individuals. Profiled with immunoSEQ multiplex PCR; TCRdb holds only in-frame clones, not every one. The data contain under 1,900,000 clones, 98% of them singletons. The study enrolled healthy HIV-negative adults without recent acute infections or vaccinations as donors. Study-level findings and limits: Naive subsets generally exceeded memory subsets in estimated richness.

The sequencing input was naive CD4+ T cells sorted from blood. Specified subset: CD45RA+ positively selected. This TCR derives from a man aged 25 to 40 in good health. The chain employs TRBV2 and TRBJ2-3, with unresolved D. The CDR3 loop reads CASSVRPGDTQYF. The CDR3 nucleotides are TGTGCCAGCAGTGTACGACCCGGAGATACGCAGTATTTT.